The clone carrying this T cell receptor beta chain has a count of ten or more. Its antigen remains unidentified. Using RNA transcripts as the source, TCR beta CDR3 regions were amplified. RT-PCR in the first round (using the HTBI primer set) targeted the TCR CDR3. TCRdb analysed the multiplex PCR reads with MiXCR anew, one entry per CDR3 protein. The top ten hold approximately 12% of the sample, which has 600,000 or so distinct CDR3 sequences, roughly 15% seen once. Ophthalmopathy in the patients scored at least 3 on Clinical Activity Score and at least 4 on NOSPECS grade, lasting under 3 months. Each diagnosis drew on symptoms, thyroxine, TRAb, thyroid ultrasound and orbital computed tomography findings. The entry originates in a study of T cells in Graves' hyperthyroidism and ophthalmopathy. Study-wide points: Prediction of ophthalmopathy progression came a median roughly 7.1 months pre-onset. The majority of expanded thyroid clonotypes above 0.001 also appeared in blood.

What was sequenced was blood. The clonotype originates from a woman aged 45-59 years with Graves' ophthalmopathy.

CDR3 nucleotide sequence: TGCAGTGCTAGAGATAGGGGGCTCTACAATGAGCAGTTCTTC. Translation gives CSARDRGLYNEQFF. This chain joins TRBV20-1 and TRBJ2-1; TRBD1 aligns across 7 bases. The CDR3 is made up of 14 amino acids. Germline CDR1 DFQATT, CDR2 SNEGSKA (reference sequence). V trimming: 0 bases; J trimming: 3 bases; junction bases outside the gene matches: 2.